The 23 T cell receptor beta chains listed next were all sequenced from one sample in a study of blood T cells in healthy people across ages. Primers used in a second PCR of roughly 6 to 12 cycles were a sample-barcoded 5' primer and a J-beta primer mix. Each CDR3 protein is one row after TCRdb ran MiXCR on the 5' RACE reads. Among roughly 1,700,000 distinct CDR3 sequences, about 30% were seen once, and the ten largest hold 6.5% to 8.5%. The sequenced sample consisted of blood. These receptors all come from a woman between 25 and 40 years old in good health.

CDR3 nucleotides: TGCAGTGCTACCGTAGCGGGGGGGATTGATGAGCAGTTCTTC. Protein sequence: CSATVAGGIDEQFF. This chain links TRBV20-1 with TRBJ2-1; TRBD2 matches at 11 bases. CDR1 DFQATT and CDR2 SNEGSKA come from the germline V gene (reference sequence). With 4 bases clipped from V and 8 bases from J, the junction kept 7 bases outside the gene matches. This CDR3 has 14 amino acids.

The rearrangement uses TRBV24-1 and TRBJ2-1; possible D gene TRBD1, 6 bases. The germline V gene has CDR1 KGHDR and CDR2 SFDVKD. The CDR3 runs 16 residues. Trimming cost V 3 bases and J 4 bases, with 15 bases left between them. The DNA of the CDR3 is TGTGCCACCAGTGATGGTAGGGGGTTACGGTACAATGAGCAGTTCTTC. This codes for CATSDGRGLRYNEQFF.

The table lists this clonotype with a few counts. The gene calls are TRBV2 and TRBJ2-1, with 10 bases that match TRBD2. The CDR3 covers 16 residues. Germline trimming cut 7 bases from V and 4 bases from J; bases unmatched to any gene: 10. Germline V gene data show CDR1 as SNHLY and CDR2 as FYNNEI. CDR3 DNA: TGTGCCAGCACATCTAGCGGGAGAGCTGGATACAATGAGCAGTTCTTC. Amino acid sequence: CASTSSGRAGYNEQFF.

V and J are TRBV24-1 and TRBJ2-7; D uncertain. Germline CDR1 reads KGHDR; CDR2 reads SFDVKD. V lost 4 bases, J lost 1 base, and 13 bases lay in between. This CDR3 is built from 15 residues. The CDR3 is CATSDPSNGSYEQYF. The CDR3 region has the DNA TGTGCCACCAGTGACCCGTCGAACGGTTCCTACGAGCAGTACTTC.

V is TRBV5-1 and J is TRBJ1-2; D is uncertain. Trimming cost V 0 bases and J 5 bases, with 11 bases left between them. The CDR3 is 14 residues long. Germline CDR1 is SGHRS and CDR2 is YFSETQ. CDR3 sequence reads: CASSLGGTEYGYTF. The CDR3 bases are TGCGCCAGCAGCTTGGGAGGTACCGAATATGGCTACACCTTC. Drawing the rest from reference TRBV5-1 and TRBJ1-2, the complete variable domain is KAGVTQTPRYLIKTRGQQVTLSCSPISGHRSVSWYQQTPGQGLQFLFEYFSETQRNKGNFPGRFSGRQFSNSRSEMNVSTLELGDSALYLCASSLGGTEYGYTFGSGTRLTVV.

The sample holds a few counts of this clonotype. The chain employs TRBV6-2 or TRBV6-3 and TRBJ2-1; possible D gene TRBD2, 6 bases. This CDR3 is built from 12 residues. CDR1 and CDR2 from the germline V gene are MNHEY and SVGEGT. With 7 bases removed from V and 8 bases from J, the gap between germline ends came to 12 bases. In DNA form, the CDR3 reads TGTGCCAGCAAAAAGACTAGTCATGAGCAGTTCTTC. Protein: CASKKTSHEQFF.

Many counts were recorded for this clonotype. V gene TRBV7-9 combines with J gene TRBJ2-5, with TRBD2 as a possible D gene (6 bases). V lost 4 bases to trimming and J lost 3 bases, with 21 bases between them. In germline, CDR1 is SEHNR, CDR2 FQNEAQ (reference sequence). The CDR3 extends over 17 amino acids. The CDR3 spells CASSYSGTDGVKETQYF. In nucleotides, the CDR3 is TGTGCCAGCAGCTATTCCGGGACTGACGGTGTCAAAGAGACCCAGTACTTC.

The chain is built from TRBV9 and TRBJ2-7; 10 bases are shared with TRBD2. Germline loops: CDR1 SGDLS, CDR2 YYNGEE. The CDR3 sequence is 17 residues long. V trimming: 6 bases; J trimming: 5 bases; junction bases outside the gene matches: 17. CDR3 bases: TGTGCCAGCAACGCCAATCCCACTAGCGGGATGACTAACGAGCAGTACTTC. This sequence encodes CASNANPTSGMTNEQYF. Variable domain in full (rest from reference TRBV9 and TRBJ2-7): DSGVTQTPKHLITATGQRVTLRCSPRSGDLSVYWYQQSLDQGLQFLIQYYNGEERAKGNILERFSAQQFPDLHSELNLSSLELGDSALYFCASNANPTSGMTNEQYFGPGTRLTVT.

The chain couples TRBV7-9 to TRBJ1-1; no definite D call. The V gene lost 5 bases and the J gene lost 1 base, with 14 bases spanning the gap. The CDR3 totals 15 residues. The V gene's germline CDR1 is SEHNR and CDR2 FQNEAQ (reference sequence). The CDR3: CASSVPQMGNTEAFF. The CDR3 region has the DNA TGTGCCAGCAGCGTACCTCAGATGGGGAACACTGAAGCTTTCTTT.

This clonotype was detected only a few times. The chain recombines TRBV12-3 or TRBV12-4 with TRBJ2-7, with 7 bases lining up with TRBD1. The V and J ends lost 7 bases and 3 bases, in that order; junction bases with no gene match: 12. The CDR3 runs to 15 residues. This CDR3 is CASIEGGQMDYEQYF. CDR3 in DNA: TGTGCCAGCATCGAAGGGGGACAGATGGACTACGAGCAGTACTTC.

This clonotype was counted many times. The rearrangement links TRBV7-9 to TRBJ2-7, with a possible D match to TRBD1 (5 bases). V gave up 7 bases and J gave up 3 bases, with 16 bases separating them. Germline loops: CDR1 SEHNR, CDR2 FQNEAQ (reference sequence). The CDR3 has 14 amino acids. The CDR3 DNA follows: TGTGCCAGCACCTCTGACAGCCTTCTCTACGAGCAGTACTTC. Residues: CASTSDSLLYEQYF.

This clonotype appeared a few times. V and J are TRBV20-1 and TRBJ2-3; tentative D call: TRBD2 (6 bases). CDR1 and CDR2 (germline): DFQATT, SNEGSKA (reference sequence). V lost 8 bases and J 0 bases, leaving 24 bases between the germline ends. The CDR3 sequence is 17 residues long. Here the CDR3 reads CSLTTFGGPISTDTQYF. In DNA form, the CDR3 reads TGCAGTCTGACCACCTTCGGGGGACCAATCAGCACAGATACGCAGTATTTT.

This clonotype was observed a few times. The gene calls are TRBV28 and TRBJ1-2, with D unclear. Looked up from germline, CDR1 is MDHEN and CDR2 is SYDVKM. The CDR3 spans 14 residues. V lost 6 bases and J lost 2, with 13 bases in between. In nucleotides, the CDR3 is TGTGCCAGCAGAAATTCGTCGGGGAACTATGGCTACACCTTC. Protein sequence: CASRNSSGNYGYTF.

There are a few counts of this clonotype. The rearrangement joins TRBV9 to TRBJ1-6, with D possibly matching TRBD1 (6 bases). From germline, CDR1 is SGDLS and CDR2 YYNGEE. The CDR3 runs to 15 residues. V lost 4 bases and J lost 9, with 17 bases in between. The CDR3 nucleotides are TGTGCCAGCAGCACGGACAGTCTGAAGGGTTCACCCCTCCACTTT. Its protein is CASSTDSLKGSPLHF.

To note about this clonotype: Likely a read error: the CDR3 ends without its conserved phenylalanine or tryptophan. In DNA form, the CDR3 reads TGCGCCAGCAGCCCGGGGGTGGGTGAGACCCAGTACCTC. The encoded protein is CASSPGVGETQYL. The rearrangement uses TRBV5-1 and TRBJ2-5; the D gene is possibly TRBD2 (6 bases). There are 13 residues in the CDR3. Germline CDR1 SGHRS, CDR2 YFSETQ. Trimming removed 4 bases from V and 5 bases from J, with 12 bases in between.

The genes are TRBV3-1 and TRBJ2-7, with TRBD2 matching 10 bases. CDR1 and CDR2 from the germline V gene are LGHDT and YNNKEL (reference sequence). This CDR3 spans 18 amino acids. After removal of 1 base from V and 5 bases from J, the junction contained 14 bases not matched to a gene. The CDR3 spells CASSQGAVGRLAGDEQYF. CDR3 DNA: TGTGCCAGCAGCCAAGGAGCAGTAGGGCGGCTAGCGGGAGACGAGCAGTACTTC.

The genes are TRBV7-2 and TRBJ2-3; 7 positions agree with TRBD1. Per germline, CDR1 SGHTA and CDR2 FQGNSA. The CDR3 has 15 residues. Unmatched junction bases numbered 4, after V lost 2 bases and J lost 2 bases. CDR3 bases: TGTGCCAGCAGCTTAAACAGGGGTATCACAGATACGCAGTATTTT. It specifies CASSLNRGITDTQYF. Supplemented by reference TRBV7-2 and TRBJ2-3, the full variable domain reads GAGVSQSPSNKVTEKGKDVELRCDPISGHTALYWYRQSLGQGLEFLIYFQGNSAPDKSGLPSDRFSAERTGGSVSTLTIQRTQQEDSAVYLCASSLNRGITDTQYFGPGTRLTVL.

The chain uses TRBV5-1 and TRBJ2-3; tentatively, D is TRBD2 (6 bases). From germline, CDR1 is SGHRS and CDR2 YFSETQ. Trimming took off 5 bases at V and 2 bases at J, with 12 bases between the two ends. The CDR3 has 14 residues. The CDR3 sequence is CASRPGEVTDTQYF. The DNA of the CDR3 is TGCGCCAGCAGGCCGGGAGAGGTCACAGATACGCAGTATTTT.

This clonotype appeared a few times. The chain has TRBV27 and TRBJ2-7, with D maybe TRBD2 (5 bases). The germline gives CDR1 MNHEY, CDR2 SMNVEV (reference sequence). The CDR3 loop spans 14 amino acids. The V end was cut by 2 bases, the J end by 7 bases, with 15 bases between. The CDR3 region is CASSLIGGLTEQYF. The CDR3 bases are TGTGCCAGCAGTTTAATTGGTGGACTTACGGAGCAGTACTTC.

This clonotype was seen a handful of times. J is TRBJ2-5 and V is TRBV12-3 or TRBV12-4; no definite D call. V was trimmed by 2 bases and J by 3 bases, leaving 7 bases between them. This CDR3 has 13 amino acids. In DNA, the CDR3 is TGTGCCAGCAGTTTAAACATCGAAGAGACCCAGTACTTC. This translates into CASSLNIEETQYF.

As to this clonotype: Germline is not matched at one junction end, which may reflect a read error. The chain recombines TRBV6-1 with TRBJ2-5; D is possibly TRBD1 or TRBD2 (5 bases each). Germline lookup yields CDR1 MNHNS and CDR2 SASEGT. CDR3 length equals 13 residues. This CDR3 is CASREGAGETQYF. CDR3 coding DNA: TGTGCCAGCAGGGAAGGGGCGGGAGAGACCCAGTACTTC.

The CDR3 spells CASSLAFPGTYEQYF. DNA of the CDR3: TGTGCCAGCAGCTTGGCCTTCCCCGGCACCTACGAGCAGTACTTC. The V call is TRBV5-5, the J call TRBJ2-7; D uncertain. The CDR3 runs 15 residues. Germline-derived CDR1 and CDR2 are SGHKS and YYEKEE (reference sequence). V was cut by 0 bases and J by 2 bases, with 12 bases left in between.

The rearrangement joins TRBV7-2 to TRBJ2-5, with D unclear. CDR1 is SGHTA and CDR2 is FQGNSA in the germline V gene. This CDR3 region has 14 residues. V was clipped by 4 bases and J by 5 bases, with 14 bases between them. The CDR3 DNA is TGTGCCAGCAGCTCCGCCGGTTTGGGGGAGACCCAGTACTTC. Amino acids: CASSSAGLGETQYF.